The 20 T cell receptor beta chains in this list originate from one sample, sequenced in a study of T and B cells in COVID-19 patients (dated by TCRdb to 2018 to 2021). TRB repertoires were amplified using 250-500 ng of genomic DNA isolated from blood. Instrument used: Illumina MiSeq. Multiplex PCR with BIOMED2 TRB-A/B primer pools was used to amplify TRB rearrangements. The public reads were reanalyzed by TCRdb: fastp trimming at Q25, MiXCR alignment, in-frame beta chains only. Each CDR3 protein gets just one entry, which takes the most common genes and DNA from the rows behind it. Present in this sample are under 8,500 distinct CDR3 sequences, approximately 24% of which were seen just once. The ten largest clones represent over 8.5% of the sample. Sequencing input: blood. These TCRs come from a human donor with active COVID-19.

The gene calls are TRBV12-5 and TRBJ1-1; D uncertain. Germline-derived CDR1 and CDR2 are LGHNT and FRNRAP. The CDR3 spans 11 residues. V shed 1 base and J shed 7 bases, with 4 bases lying between them. CDR3 loop: CASGLGGEAFF. The CDR3 DNA reads as TGTGCTAGTGGTTTGGGGGGTGAAGCTTTCTTT.

This clonotype is deemed medium-sized. The chain employs TRBV11-3 and TRBJ2-1; a weak D match, TRBD1 (5 bases). Germline V gene data show CDR1 as SGHNT and CDR2 as YENEEA. The CDR3 extends over 14 amino acids. V was trimmed by 5 bases and J by 5 bases, leaving 13 bases between them. The CDR3 reads CASSPGILDNEQFF. In nucleotides, the CDR3 is TGTGCCAGCAGCCCAGGGATCTTAGACAATGAGCAGTTCTTC.

Within the sample, this clonotype is medium-sized. The chain carries TRBV6-2 or TRBV6-3 and TRBJ2-3, with 9 bases lining up with TRBD2. J was trimmed by 0 bases and V by 6 bases; bases with no gene match: 4. This CDR3 has 15 amino acids. In germline, CDR1 is MNHEY, CDR2 SVGEGT. The CDR3 DNA reads as TGTGCCAGCAGCATTCTAGCGGGAAGCACAGATACGCAGTATTTT. This codes for CASSILAGSTDTQYF.

The CDR3 nucleotides read TGCGCCAGCAGCCAAGATCGAGTGGCGAGTAGCGGTCACACCATATATTTT. Translated: CASSQDRVASSGHTIYF. This sequence joins TRBV4-3 and TRBJ1-3, with D unclear. This CDR3 is built from 17 residues. Trimming took 0 bases from V and 8 from J, leaving 20 bases between them. CDR1 is LGHNA and CDR2 is YSLEER in the germline V gene.

This clonotype has just a few counts. The rearrangement joins TRBV7-2 to TRBJ2-7; 10 nucleotides match TRBD1. Germline CDR1 reads SGHTA; CDR2 reads FQGNSA. CDR3 length: 15 amino acids. V lost 5 bases to trimming and J lost 5 bases; unmatched junction nucleotides: 9. CDR3: CASSPGTGEFNEQYF. The DNA of the CDR3 is TGTGCCAGCAGCCCCGGGACAGGGGAGTTCAACGAGCAGTACTTC.

V and J are TRBV7-6 and TRBJ2-3; 7 bases align to TRBD2. Germline V CDR1 and CDR2: SGHVS, FNYEAQ. This CDR3 comprises 15 residues. After removal of 6 bases from V and 4 bases from J, the junction contained 10 bases not matched to a gene. This CDR3 reads CASRGGLAGADTQYF. In nucleotides, the CDR3 is TGTGCCAGCAGGGGAGGTCTGGCGGGAGCAGATACGCAGTATTTT.

This sequence joins TRBV7-3 and TRBJ2-1; 13 nucleotides line up with TRBD2. CDR3 length: 15 residues. Trimming took 4 bases from V and 8 from J; bases not matched to a gene: 5. Germline V lookup: CDR1 SGHTA, CDR2 FQGTGA. This chain's CDR3 is CASSSGTSGKYEQFF. In nucleotides, the CDR3 is TGTGCCAGCAGCTCCGGGACTAGCGGGAAGTATGAGCAGTTCTTC.

This clonotype was detected many times. V is TRBV29-1 and J is TRBJ1-2; D is perhaps TRBD1 (5 bases). V was cut by 7 bases and J by 1 base, with 25 bases left in between. The CDR3 totals 17 residues. Germline loops: CDR1 SQVTM, CDR2 ANQGSEA. CDR3 protein: CSGGDWVLGRVNYGYTF. The CDR3 bases are TGCAGCGGGGGGGATTGGGTCCTAGGCCGGGTTAACTATGGCTACACCTTC.

This clonotype is labeled medium-sized. This chain uses TRBV12-3 or TRBV12-4 with TRBJ2-3; possible D gene TRBD2, 6 bases. The CDR3 has 16 amino acids. Trimming removed 0 bases at V and 3 bases at J, with 13 bases between. In DNA, the CDR3 is TGTGCCAGCAGTTTAGCGCGGGGCAGGGTAACAGATACGCAGTATTTT. Translated: CASSLARGRVTDTQYF.

This clonotype appeared many times. The chain couples TRBV5-4 to TRBJ2-3, with D maybe TRBD2 (6 bases). V lost 7 bases, J lost 5 bases, and 17 bases lay in between. Per germline, CDR1 SGHNT and CDR2 YYREEE (reference sequence). This CDR3 comprises 14 residues. This chain's CDR3 is CASHRDSRQDTQYF. CDR3 nucleotide sequence: TGTGCCAGCCACCGGGACTCTCGACAAGATACGCAGTATTTT.

Judged by abundance, this clonotype is medium-sized. The chain is built from TRBV24-1 and TRBJ2-2, with TRBD1 identical over 7 bases. Germline CDR1 and CDR2: KGHDR and SFDVKD. The CDR3 contains 17 residues. The trim removed 1 base at V and 1 base at J, leaving 5 bases unmatched. The CDR3 DNA reads TGTGCCACCAGTGATTTAGGGGGCCAGCAGAACACCGGGGAGCTGTTTTTT. It specifies CATSDLGGQQNTGELFF.

The chain links TRBV21-1 to TRBJ2-2. TRBV21-1 is shown as a pseudogene. CDR3 length: 15 residues. CDR3 sequence reads: CASSKLNQYAGELFF. The CDR3 region has the DNA TGTGCCAGCAGCAAACTCAACCAATACGCCGGGGAGCTGTTTTTT.

This clonotype has a handful of counts. V and J are TRBV6-4 and TRBJ2-3; unclear D gene. The germline gives CDR1 MRHNA, CDR2 SNTAGT. The CDR3 loop spans 14 amino acids. Trimming pared 3 bases from V and 6 bases from J, leaving 13 bases between. CDR3 in amino acids: CASSESLEGDTQYF. CDR3 bases: TGTGCCAGCAGTGAATCCCTTGAAGGGGATACGCAGTATTTT.

This clonotype was seen more than once but under ten times. CDR3 in DNA: TGTGCCAGCAGCATAAACAGGGGAGCGGAAGGGGCCAACGTCCTGACTTTC. Translation gives CASSINRGAEGANVLTF. This chain connects TRBV5-4 to TRBJ2-6, with TRBD1 matching over 7 bases. The CDR3 runs 17 residues. V shed 4 bases, J shed 4 bases, and the junction held 11 bases outside the gene matches. Germline loops: CDR1 SGHNT, CDR2 YYREEE (reference sequence).

By sample share, this clonotype is medium-sized. The V gene is TRBV15, the J gene TRBJ2-1, with D perhaps being TRBD1 or TRBD2 (5 bases each). Germline CDR1 and CDR2: LNHNV and YYDKDF (reference sequence). The length of the CDR3 is 15 residues. V was shortened by 4 bases and J by 4 bases, with 14 bases between the two germline ends. DNA of the CDR3: TGTGCCACCAGCAACCACGGGGCACTATACAATGAGCAGTTCTTC. Its protein product is CATSNHGALYNEQFF.

This clonotype came up many times. The chain uses TRBV6-6 and TRBJ1-6; TRBD1 is a possible D gene (6 bases). The CDR3 contains 17 residues. In germline, CDR1 is MNHNY, CDR2 SVGAGI (reference sequence). The ends were cut back, 7 bases at V and 0 bases at J, with 16 bases in the middle. In DNA, the CDR3 is TGTGCCAGCATCGGGACATCACAGGCCTCCTATAATTCACCCCTCCACTTT. This translates into CASIGTSQASYNSPLHF.

This chain uses TRBV19 with TRBJ2-5; 7 positions agree with TRBD1. The V gene's germline CDR1 is LNHDA and CDR2 SQIVND (reference sequence). V gave up 6 bases and J gave up 3 bases; unmatched junction bases: 1. The CDR3 contains 12 residues. The CDR3 bases are TGTGCCAGTAGGGGGACAGAAGAGACCCAGTACTTC. It codes for CASRGTEETQYF.

This chain links TRBV6-6 with TRBJ2-4, with no clear D. The CDR3 is made up of 14 amino acids. The V and J ends lost 5 bases and 0 bases respectively, with 8 bases between them. Germline-derived CDR1 and CDR2 are MNHNY and SVGAGI (reference sequence). This CDR3 is CASSESLAKNIQYF. In DNA, the CDR3 is TGTGCCAGCAGTGAATCCCTAGCCAAAAACATTCAGTACTTC.

This clonotype is labeled as medium-sized. The chain joins TRBV27 to TRBJ2-7, with 14 bases identical to TRBD2. The germline gives CDR1 MNHEY, CDR2 SMNVEV (reference sequence). The J segment lost 5 bases and the V segment lost 8 bases, leaving 8 bases of the junction unmatched. The CDR3 loop spans 15 amino acids. CDR3 in amino acids: CASGPGTSGRNEQYF. Written as DNA, the CDR3 is TGTGCCAGCGGACCCGGGACTAGCGGGAGAAACGAGCAGTACTTC.

By sample share, this clonotype is medium-sized (0.01 to 0.1%). The V gene is TRBV6-5, the J gene TRBJ2-2; D possibly corresponds to TRBD2 (5 bases). Germline CDR1 reads MNHEY; CDR2 reads SVGAGI. The ends were cut back, 4 bases at V and 1 base at J, with 10 bases in the middle. The CDR3 contains 15 residues. The CDR3 nucleotides read TGTGCCAGCAGTTCCGCCAGCGGGAACACCGGGGAGCTGTTTTTT. Amino acid sequence: CASSSASGNTGELFF.